Presented here are 4 T cell receptor beta chains from one specimen sequenced in a study of shared clonotypes between healthy human individuals. Some clones are missing from TCRdb's copy, which holds only in-frame ones; the method was immunoSEQ multiplex PCR. The sample contains roughly 2.6 million clones, around nine tenths of which appear only once. Source material: naive CD4+ T cells sorted from blood. The subset was: CD45RA+ positively selected. These receptors were collected from a man aged 18 to 35 in good health.

The V call is TRBV5-1, the J call TRBJ2-2; no firm D call. V lost 1 base to trimming and J lost 7 bases, with 14 bases between them. Germline CDR1 is SGHRS and CDR2 is YFSETQ. This CDR3 contains 15 residues. DNA for the CDR3: TGCGCCAGCAGCTTGACCCTCACCATAGGCGGGGAGCTGTTTTTT. Protein product: CASSLTLTIGGELFF.

J is TRBJ1-5 and V is TRBV6-1; D gene unclear. This CDR3 has 14 residues. Germline V gene sequence: CDR1 MNHNS, CDR2 SASEGT. V lost 0 bases and J 6 bases, leaving 9 bases between the germline ends. CDR3 DNA: TGTGCCAGCAGTGAAGCGGGAGGGAGTCAGCCCCAGCATTTT. Its translation is CASSEAGGSQPQHF.

The chain employs TRBV30 and TRBJ2-7; TRBD2 aligns across 7 bases. This CDR3 contains 16 residues. V trimming: 5 bases; J trimming: 7 bases; junction bases outside the gene matches: 20. Germline assignment: CDR1 GTSNPN and CDR2 SVGIG (reference sequence). CDR3 coding DNA: TGTGCCTGGGGTTTAGCGGGCGCCCTTATGTGGGGAGAGCAGTACTTC. Translation: CAWGLAGALMWGEQYF.

The V call is TRBV4-3, the J call TRBJ2-5, with 7 bases matching TRBD1. This CDR3 is built from 14 residues. Germline trimming cut 0 bases from V and 7 bases from J; bases unmatched to any gene: 5. Germline CDR1 and CDR2: LGHNA and YSLEER. CDR3 in amino acids: CASSQEQGPGTQYF. The CDR3 coding sequence is TGCGCCAGCAGCCAAGAACAGGGGCCTGGGACCCAGTACTTC.